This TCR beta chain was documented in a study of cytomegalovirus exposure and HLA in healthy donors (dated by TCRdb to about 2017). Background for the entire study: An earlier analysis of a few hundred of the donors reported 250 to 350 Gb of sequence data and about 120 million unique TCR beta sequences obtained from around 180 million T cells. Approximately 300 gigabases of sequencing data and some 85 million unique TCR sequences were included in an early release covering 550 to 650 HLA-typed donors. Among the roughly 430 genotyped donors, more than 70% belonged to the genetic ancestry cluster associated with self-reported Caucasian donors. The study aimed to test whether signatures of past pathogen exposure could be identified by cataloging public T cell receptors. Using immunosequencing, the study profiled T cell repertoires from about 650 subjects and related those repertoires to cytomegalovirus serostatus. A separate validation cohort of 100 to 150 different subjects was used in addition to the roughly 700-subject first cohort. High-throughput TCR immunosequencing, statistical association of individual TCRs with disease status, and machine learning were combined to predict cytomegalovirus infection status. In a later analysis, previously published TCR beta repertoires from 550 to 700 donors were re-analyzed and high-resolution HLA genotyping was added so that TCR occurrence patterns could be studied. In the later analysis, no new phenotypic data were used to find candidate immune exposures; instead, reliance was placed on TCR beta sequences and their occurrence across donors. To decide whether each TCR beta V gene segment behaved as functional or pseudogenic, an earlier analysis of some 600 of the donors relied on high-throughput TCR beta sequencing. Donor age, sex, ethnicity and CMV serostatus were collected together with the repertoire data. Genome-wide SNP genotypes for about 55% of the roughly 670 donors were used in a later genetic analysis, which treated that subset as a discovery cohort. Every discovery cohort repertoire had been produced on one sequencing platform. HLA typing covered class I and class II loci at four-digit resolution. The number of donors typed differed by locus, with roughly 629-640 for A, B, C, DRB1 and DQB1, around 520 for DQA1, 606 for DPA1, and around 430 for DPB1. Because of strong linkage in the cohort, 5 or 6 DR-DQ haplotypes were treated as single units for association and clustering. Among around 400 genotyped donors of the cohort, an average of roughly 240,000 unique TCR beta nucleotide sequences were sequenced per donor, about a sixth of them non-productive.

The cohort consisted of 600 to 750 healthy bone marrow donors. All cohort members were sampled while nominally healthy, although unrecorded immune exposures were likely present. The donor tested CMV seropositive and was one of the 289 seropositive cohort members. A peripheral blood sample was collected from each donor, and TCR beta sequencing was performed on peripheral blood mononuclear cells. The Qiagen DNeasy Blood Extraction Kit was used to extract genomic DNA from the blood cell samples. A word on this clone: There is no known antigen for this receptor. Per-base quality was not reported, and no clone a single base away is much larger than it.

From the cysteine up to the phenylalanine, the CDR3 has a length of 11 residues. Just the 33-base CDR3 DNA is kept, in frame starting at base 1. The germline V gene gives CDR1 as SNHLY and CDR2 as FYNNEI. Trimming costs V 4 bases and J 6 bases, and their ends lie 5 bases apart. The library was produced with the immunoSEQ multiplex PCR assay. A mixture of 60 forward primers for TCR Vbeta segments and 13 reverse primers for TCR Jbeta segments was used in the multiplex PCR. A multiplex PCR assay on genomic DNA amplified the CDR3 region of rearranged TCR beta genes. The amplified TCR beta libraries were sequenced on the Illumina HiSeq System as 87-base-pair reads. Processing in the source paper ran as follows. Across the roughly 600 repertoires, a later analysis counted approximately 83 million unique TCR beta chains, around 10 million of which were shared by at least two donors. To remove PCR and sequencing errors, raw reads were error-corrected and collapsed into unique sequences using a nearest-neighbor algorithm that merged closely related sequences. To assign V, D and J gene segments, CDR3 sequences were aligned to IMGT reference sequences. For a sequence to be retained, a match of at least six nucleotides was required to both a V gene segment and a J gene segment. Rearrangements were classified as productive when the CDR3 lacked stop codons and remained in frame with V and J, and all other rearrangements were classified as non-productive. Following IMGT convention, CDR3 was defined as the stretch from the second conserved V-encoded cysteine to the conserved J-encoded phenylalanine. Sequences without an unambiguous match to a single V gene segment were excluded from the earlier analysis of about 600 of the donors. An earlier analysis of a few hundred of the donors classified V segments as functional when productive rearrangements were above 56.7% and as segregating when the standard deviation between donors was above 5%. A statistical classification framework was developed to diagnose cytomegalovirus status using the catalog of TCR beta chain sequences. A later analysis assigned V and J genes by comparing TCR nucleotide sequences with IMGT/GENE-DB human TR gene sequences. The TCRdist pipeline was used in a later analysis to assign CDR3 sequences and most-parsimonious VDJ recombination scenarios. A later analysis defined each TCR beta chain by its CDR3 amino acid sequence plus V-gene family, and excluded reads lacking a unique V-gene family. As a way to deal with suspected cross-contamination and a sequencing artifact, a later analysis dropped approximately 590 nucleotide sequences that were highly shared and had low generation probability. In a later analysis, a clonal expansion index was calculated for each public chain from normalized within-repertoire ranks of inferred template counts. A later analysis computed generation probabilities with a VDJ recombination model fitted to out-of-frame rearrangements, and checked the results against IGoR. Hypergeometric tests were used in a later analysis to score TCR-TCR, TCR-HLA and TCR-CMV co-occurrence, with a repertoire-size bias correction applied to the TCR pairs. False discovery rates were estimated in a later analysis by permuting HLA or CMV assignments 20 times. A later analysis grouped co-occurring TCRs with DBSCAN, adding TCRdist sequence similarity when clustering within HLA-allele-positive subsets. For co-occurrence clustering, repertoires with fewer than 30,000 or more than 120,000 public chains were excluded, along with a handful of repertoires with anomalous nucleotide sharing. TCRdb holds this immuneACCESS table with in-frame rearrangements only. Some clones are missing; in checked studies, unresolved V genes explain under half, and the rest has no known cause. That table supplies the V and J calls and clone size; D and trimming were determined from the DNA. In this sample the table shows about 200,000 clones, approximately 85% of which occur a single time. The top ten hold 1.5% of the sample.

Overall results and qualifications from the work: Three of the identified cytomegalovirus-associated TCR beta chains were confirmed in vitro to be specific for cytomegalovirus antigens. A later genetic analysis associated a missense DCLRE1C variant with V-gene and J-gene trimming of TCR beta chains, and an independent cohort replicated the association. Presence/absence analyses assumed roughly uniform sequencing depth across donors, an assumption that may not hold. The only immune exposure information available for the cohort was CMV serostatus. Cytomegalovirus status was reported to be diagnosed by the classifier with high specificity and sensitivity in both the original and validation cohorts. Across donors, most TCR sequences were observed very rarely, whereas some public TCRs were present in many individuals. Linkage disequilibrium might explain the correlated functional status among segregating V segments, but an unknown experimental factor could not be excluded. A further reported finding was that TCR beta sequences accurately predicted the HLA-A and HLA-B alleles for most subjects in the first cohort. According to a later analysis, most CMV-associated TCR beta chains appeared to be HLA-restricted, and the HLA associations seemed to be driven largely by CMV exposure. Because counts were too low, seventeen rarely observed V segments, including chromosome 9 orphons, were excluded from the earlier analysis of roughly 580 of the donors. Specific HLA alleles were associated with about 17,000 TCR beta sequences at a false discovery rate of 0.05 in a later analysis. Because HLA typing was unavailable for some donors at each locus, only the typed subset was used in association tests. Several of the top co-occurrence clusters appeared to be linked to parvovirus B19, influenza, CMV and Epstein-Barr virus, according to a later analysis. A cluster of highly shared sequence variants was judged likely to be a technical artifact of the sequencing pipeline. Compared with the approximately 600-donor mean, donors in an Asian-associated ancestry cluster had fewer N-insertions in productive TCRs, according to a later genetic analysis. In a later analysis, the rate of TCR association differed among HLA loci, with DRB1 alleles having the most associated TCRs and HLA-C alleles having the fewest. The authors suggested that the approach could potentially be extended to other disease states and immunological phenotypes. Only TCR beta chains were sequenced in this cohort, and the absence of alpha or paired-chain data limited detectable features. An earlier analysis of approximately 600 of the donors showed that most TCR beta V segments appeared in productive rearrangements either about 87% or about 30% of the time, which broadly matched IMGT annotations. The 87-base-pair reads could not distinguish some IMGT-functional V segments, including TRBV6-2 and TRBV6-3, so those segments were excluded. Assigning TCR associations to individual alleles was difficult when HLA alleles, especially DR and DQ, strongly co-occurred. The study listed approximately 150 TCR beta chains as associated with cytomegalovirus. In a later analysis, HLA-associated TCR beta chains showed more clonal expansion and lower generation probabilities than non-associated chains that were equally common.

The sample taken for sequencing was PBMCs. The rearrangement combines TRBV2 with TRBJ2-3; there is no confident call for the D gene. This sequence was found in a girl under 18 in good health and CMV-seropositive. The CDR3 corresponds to CASSGQDTQYF. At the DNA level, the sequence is TGTGCCAGCAGTGGTCAGGATACGCAGTATTTT.